The following is a TCR beta chain sequence with its context. This clone was observed a handful of times. The antigen this receptor binds is unknown. Base qualities are not at hand, and no much larger clone is one base apart. CDR1 and CDR2 are read off the germline V gene as SGHAT and FQNNGV. Measured from the cysteine to the phenylalanine, the CDR3 is 13 residues long. Only the CDR3 DNA is retained, 39 bases long and in frame from the first base. Between the V and J ends, shortened by 4 bases and 4 bases respectively, the junction contains 10 bases. All of the isolated RNA was reverse transcribed with the High Capacity cDNA Reverse Transcription Kit, so expressed TCRB transcripts were sequenced. Naive, central memory and regulatory T cell samples underwent deep immunoSEQ sequencing, averaging about 3.57 million total reads per sample. Sorted cells were lysed in RLT buffer and RNA was extracted with DNase-treated RNeasy Micro or Mini kits, depending on cell number. To prevent cross-contamination, each cell subset was processed individually, whereas patient and healthy donor samples were processed jointly. The immunoSEQ multiplex PCR was used to amplify TCRB sequences from cDNA, generating 87-bp fragments that spanned the CDR3 region. Sequencing of the amplicons was done on the Illumina HiSeq platform. As for the authors' bioinformatics: Synthetic template baselines were used to correct PCR bias computationally, reads within Hamming distance 2 were collapsed together, and singletons that could not be merged were discarded. By aligning reads against IMGT, V, D and J genes, CDR3 length, and insertions or deletions at six rearrangement sites were assigned. Within each subset, clonotype counts were normalized to sorted cell number, and only after that were true diversity and Gini coefficients computed with the tcR R package. Repertoire sharing was quantified using the overlap coefficient calculated on TCRB nucleotide sequences. As a proxy for the pre-selection repertoire, out-of-frame TCRB sequences from naive cells were analyzed. Drawn from immuneACCESS, this table holds only the in-frame rearrangements with V and J called that TCRdb kept. Clones are partly lost; checked studies trace under half to an unresolved V gene and leave the rest unexplained. V, J and clone size were drawn from that table, and D and trimming were deduced from the DNA. The sample table holds 200,000 to 250,000 clones, of which about 63% were seen once. The ten largest clonotypes hold almost 0.055% of the sample.

A single peripheral blood draw of around 120 mL on average was collected from each donor into heparinised tubes. A BD FACSAria II and a panel including CD45RO, CCR7, CD25, CD127, CD95 and CD27 were used to sort naive, central memory, regulatory and stem cell-like memory CD4+ T cells. Every sorted population had a purity above 95%. PBMCs were isolated right away by Lymphoprep density gradient centrifugation and were stained directly, without culture. So that batch effects would be minimized, each experiment stained and sorted samples in pairs, pairing one healthy donor with one patient. This sample stems from a study of beta chain features in type 1 diabetes (dated by TCRdb to the late 2010s). In the study overall: Mean age, gender distribution, total cell number and subset yield were not different between patients and healthy donors. A total of roughly 100 million sorted cells were examined across all samples, and the number of cells per subset was strongly correlated with RNA yield. In the study, TCRB repertoires of sorted circulating CD4+ T cell subsets from recently diagnosed type 1 diabetes patients were compared with those of matched healthy donors. Regulatory and stem cell-like memory subsets were obtained from only 8 patients and roughly eight healthy donors, while naive and central memory subsets were obtained from all 30 or so donors.

Study-wide findings and limitations: A moderate but significant shortening of TCRB CDR3 length was observed in type 1 diabetes patients in all four CD4+ subsets. Sequencing cDNA rather than genomic DNA could over-represent highly expressing activated cells, although activation and CD3 levels did not differ between groups. The naive, central memory and regulatory TCRB repertoires appeared to resemble one another more closely among patients than among healthy donors. At VDJ recombination sites, patients with type 1 diabetes made fewer insertions and deleted more nucleotides, a pattern implying thymic rearrangement abnormalities. HLA sub-analyses involved small numbers of individuals, so any influence of HLA type on TCRB rearrangement remained unresolved. Shorter templates might have been favored by PCR, but patient and control samples were amplified and corrected together, so both groups would have been affected equally by any skew.

The chain links TRBV11-2 with TRBJ2-5; the D gene is unclear. The sequenced material came from naive CD4+ T cells from blood. The label giving this sample's cell subset or site can be read as: true naive CD4+ T cells. The receptor's source is a man aged 25 to 40 in good health. Here is the DNA: TGTGCCAGCAGCTCGCGACTGAGAGAGACCCAGTACTTC. It translates as CASSSRLRETQYF.